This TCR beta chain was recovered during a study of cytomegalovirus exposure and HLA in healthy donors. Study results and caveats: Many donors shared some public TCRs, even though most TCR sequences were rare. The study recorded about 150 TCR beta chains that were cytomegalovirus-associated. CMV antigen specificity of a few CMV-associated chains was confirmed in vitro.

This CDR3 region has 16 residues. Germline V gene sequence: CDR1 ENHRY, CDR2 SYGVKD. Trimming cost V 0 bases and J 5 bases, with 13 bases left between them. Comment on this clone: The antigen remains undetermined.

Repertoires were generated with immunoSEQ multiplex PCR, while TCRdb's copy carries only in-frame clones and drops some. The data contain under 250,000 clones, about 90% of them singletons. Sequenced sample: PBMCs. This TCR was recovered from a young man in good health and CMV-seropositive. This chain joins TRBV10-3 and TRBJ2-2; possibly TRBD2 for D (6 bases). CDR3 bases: TGTGCCATCAGTGAGTCGGGCAGACTAGGTACCGGGGAGCTGTTTTTT. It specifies CAISESGRLGTGELFF.